The 2 T cell receptor beta chains below were found in one sample sequenced in a study of blood T cell repertoires in COVID-19. Using immunoSEQ multiplex PCR, the repertoire was profiled, and TCRdb retains in-frame clones only, with some absent. The table lists under 40,000 clones, 90% of them singletons. The sequenced sample was peripheral blood. These receptors all come from a man in his 60s with active or convalescent COVID-19.

This clone was seen many times. This rearrangement joins TRBV24-1 to TRBJ1-2; TRBD1 is a possible D gene (5 bases). Between the trimmed V and J ends, which lost 4 bases and 7 bases, there was a span of 15 bases. The CDR3 sequence is 14 residues long. Looked up from germline, CDR1 is KGHDR and CDR2 is SFDVKD. The CDR3: CATSDGGPYTGYTF. The CDR3, as DNA: TGTGCCACCAGTGACGGGGGACCTTACACTGGCTACACCTTC.

The chain employs TRBV10-1 and TRBJ2-7, with 12 bases aligning to TRBD2. V was pared by 6 bases and J by 1 base, with 10 bases of the junction left unmatched. The CDR3 totals 17 residues. Germline-derived CDR1 and CDR2 are WNHNN and SYGVQD (reference sequence). The CDR3 is CASSGLAGRRESYEQYF. CDR3 sequence (DNA): TGCGCCAGCAGCGGACTAGCGGGACGACGCGAATCCTACGAGCAGTACTTC.